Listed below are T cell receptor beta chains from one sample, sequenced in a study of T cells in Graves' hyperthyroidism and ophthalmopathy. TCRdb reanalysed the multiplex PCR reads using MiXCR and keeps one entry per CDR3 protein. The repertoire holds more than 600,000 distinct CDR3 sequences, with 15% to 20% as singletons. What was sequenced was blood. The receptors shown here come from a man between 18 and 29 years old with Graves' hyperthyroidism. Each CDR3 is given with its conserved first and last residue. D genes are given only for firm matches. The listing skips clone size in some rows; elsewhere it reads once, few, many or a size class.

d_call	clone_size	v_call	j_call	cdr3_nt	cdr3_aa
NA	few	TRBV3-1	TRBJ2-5	TGTGCCAGCAGCCAAGAGGGCCAGGGATCAGATGAAAACCAAGAGACCCAGTACTTC	CASSQEGQGSDENQETQYF
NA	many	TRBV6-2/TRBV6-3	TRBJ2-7	TGTGCCAGCAGTCGAACACGCCACTCCGGGACTGAATACGAGCAGTACTTC	CASSRTRHSGTEYEQYF
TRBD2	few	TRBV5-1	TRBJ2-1	TGCGCCAGCAGCTTGGCGCTAGCGGGCTATGAGCAGTTCTTC	CASSLALAGYEQFF
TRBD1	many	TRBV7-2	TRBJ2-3	TGTGCCAGCAGCTCGGACAGGAAGGATACGCAGTATTTT	CASSSDRKDTQYF
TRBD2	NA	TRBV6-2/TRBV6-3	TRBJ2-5	TGTGTCAGCAGCGCCTGGACTAGCGGCCAAGAGACCCAGTACTTC	CVSSAWTSGQETQYF
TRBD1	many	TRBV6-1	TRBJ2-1	TGTGCCAGCAGTGAATCACGTGGGACAGGGTATGGCGATGAGCAGTTCTTC	CASSESRGTGYGDEQFF
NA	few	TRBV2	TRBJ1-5	TGTGCCAGCACCGATCGGGAAAGACAGCCCCAGCATTTT	CASTDRERQPQHF
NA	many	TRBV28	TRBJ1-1	TGTGCCAGTAGAGCAGGAGGGGACACTGAAGCTTTCTTT	CASRAGGDTEAFF
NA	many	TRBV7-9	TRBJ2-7	TGTGCCAGCAGCTCCACCGGGAACCCTTCCTACGAGCAGTACTTC	CASSSTGNPSYEQYF
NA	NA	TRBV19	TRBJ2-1	TGTGCCAGTAAAAAAAGGGTACTAAGCTCCTACAATAAGCAGTTCTTC	CASKKRVLSSYNKQFF
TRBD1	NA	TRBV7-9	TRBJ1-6	TGTGCCAGCAGCTCTTGGACAGGGGGGTCACCCCTCCACTTT	CASSSWTGGSPLHF
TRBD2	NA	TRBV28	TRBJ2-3	TGTGCCAGCAGCTCTCTAGCGGGAAAGACCCCGTCGGATACGCAGTATTTT	CASSSLAGKTPSDTQYF